The 26 T cell receptor beta chains below come from one sample, sequenced in a study of identical twins. Using its own MiXCR run on the 5' RACE reads, TCRdb lists one record per CDR3 protein. This table holds about 160,000 distinct CDR3 sequences, roughly 3.2% found once. Sequencing was done on a sample of memory T cells sorted from blood. The receptors come from a man younger than 35 in good health.

This clonotype was observed many times. The rearrangement joins TRBV6-5 to TRBJ1-3, with 7 positions matching TRBD1. The CDR3 has 15 residues. Germline V gives CDR1 MNHEY, CDR2 SVGAGI. V was pared by 5 bases and J by 4 bases, with 8 bases of the junction left unmatched. CDR3 in amino acids: CASSIEGARGNTIYF. CDR3 in DNA: TGTGCCAGCAGTATCGAGGGGGCGCGGGGAAACACCATATATTTT.

In this sample, this clonotype turned up many times. V usage is TRBV7-8 and J usage is TRBJ2-1, with TRBD1 as a possible D gene (6 bases). The CDR3 totals 16 residues. With 5 bases removed from V and 2 bases from J, the gap between germline ends came to 16 bases. The V gene's germline CDR1 is SGHVS and CDR2 FQNEAQ. CDR3 amino acids: CASSPKTGQTYNEQFF. CDR3 coding DNA: TGTGCCAGCAGCCCAAAGACAGGACAAACCTACAATGAGCAGTTCTTC. The entire variable domain, with the rest obtained from reference TRBV7-8 and TRBJ2-1, is as follows: GAGVSQSPRYKVAKRGQDVALRCDPISGHVSLFWYQQALGQGPEFLTYFQNEAQLDKSGLPSDRFFAERPEGSVSTLKIQRTQQEDSAVYLCASSPKTGQTYNEQFFGPGTRLTVL.

This clonotype came up many times. The V gene is TRBV15, the J gene TRBJ2-4; 7 nucleotides line up with TRBD2. The CDR3 length is 14 residues. Germline V lookup: CDR1 LNHNV, CDR2 YYDKDF (reference sequence). V was pared by 1 base and J by 3 bases, with 0 bases of the junction left unmatched. As DNA, the CDR3 is TGTGCCACCAGCAGAGGGACTAGCAAAAACATTCAGTACTTC. Translating gives CATSRGTSKNIQYF.

This clonotype was found many times. V usage is TRBV5-1 and J usage is TRBJ2-1; 8 bases align to TRBD2. The V and J ends lost 2 bases and 9 bases, in that order; junction bases with no gene match: 4. Germline-derived CDR1 and CDR2 are SGHRS and YFSETQ. This CDR3 contains 13 residues. The CDR3 region is CASSLTAGVEQFF. The CDR3 bases are TGCGCCAGCAGCTTAACAGCGGGAGTTGAGCAGTTCTTC.

This clonotype was seen many times. The chain links TRBV9 to TRBJ2-3, with TRBD1 matching over 9 bases. The trim removed 3 bases at V and 3 bases at J, leaving 5 bases unmatched. CDR1 and CDR2 (germline): SGDLS, YYNGEE. The CDR3 is 15 residues long. The CDR3 DNA sequence: TGTGCCAGCAGCGGGATGACAGGGGGTACAGATACGCAGTATTTT. This encodes CASSGMTGGTDTQYF.

The gene calls are TRBV12-3 or TRBV12-4 and TRBJ2-1; possible D gene TRBD2, 6 bases. V was trimmed by 3 bases and J by 1 base, leaving 7 bases between them. The CDR3 has 14 residues. CDR3 bases: TGTGCCAGCAGTTTTAGCGGTTCCTACAATGAGCAGTTCTTC. Its translation is CASSFSGSYNEQFF.

There are many counts of this clonotype. The rearrangement links TRBV6-2 or TRBV6-3 to TRBJ2-1, with TRBD2 matching 7 bases. This CDR3 is built from 19 residues. Germline V gene lookup returns CDR1 MNHEY and CDR2 SVGEGT. V gave up 7 bases and J gave up 3 bases; unmatched junction bases: 21. The CDR3 DNA reads as TGTGCCAGCAATAGCCACACGTGGGAGGGCGCGTCCGACTACAATGAGCAGTTCTTC. Translated: CASNSHTWEGASDYNEQFF.

This clonotype came up many times. The rearrangement links TRBV18 to TRBJ2-5; TRBD2 matches at 9 bases. The V gene's germline CDR1 is KGHSH and CDR2 LQKENI. The CDR3 extends over 13 amino acids. V lost 5 bases to trimming and J lost 5 bases; unmatched junction nucleotides: 3. As DNA, the CDR3 is TGTGCCAGCTCATTCGGACTAGCGGAGACCCAGTACTTC. Residues: CASSFGLAETQYF. The variable domain in full, with the rest retrieved from reference TRBV18 and TRBJ2-5, is NAGVMQNPRHLVRRRGQEARLRCSPMKGHSHVYWYRQLPEEGLKFMVYLQKENIIDESGMPKERFSAEFPKEGPSILRIQQVVRGDSAAYFCASSFGLAETQYFGPGTRLLVL.

Ten or more counts support this clonotype. The chain links TRBV7-2 to TRBJ1-1; tentatively, D is TRBD1 (5 bases). The CDR3 has 15 amino acids. The V end lost 4 bases, the J end lost 0 bases, and 12 bases lay between the germline ends. Germline V gene sequence: CDR1 SGHTA, CDR2 FQGNSA. Here the CDR3 DNA reads TGTGCCAGCAGCTACCAGGGTTTTGTGAACACTGAAGCTTTCTTT. It yields the protein CASSYQGFVNTEAFF.

The table lists this clonotype with many counts. The CDR3, as DNA: TGTGCCTGGAGCGGGGCTGCCAGGGGTGATGAAAAACTGTTTTTT. Residues: CAWSGAARGDEKLFF. This rearrangement joins TRBV30 to TRBJ1-4; a weak D match, TRBD1 (6 bases). Germline CDR1 reads GTSNPN; CDR2 reads SVGIG (reference sequence). Trimming stripped 3 bases from V and 6 bases from J, with 17 bases between. The CDR3 has 15 amino acids.

This clonotype has a count of ten or more. The chain combines TRBV12-3 or TRBV12-4 with TRBJ1-1; D might be TRBD1 (5 bases). CDR3 length equals 14 residues. V lost 11 bases and J lost 0, with 16 bases in between. The CDR3 reads CADRARGVNTEAFF. The CDR3 DNA is TGTGCCGACCGGGCCCGAGGGGTGAACACTGAAGCTTTCTTT.

This clonotype appeared many times. The V gene is TRBV28, the J gene TRBJ2-7, with a possible D match to TRBD1 (6 bases). CDR1 is MDHEN and CDR2 is SYDVKM in the germline V gene. The CDR3 is 15 amino acids. Between the trimmed V and J ends, which lost 5 bases and 7 bases, there was a span of 21 bases. The CDR3: CASSQTGTIRKEQYF. The CDR3 bases are TGTGCCAGCAGTCAGACCGGGACAATCAGAAAAGAGCAGTACTTC.

This clonotype has a count of ten or more. The chain joins TRBV30 to TRBJ2-7; D is undetermined. V was shortened by 3 bases and J by 2 bases, with 8 bases between the two germline ends. Germline loops: CDR1 GTSNPN, CDR2 SVGIG (reference sequence). The CDR3 is made up of 12 amino acids. CDR3 region: CAWSHLTYEQYF. The CDR3 DNA follows: TGTGCCTGGAGCCACCTAACCTACGAGCAGTACTTC.

This clonotype has a count of ten or more. The gene calls are TRBV20-1 and TRBJ2-1; 7 bases are a match to TRBD2. CDR1 and CDR2 (germline): DFQATT, SNEGSKA (reference sequence). The CDR3 consists of 15 residues. V shed 6 bases and J 5 bases; nucleotides not matched to a gene: 13. The CDR3 bases are TGCAGTGCCGTCTCTTTGCAGGGAGGGAACAATGAGCAGTTCTTC. Translation gives CSAVSLQGGNNEQFF.

This clonotype was recorded at least ten times. The V and J genes are TRBV7-9 and TRBJ1-2, with TRBD1 matching 9 bases. This CDR3 comprises 13 residues. The V and J ends lost 10 bases and 2 bases, in that order; junction bases with no gene match: 5. Per the germline V gene, CDR1 is SEHNR and CDR2 is FQNEAQ (reference sequence). Written as DNA, the CDR3 is TGTGCCACCGGGACAGGGCTCAACTATGGCTACACCTTC. Translation: CATGTGLNYGYTF.

This clonotype was observed many times. The chain carries TRBV5-1 and TRBJ2-3; a weak D match, TRBD2 (6 bases). Germline V gene data show CDR1 as SGHRS and CDR2 as YFSETQ. Trimming took off 1 base at V and 1 base at J, with 7 bases between the two ends. CDR3 length: 14 residues. The CDR3 region is CASSLPGGTDTQYF. The DNA for the CDR3 is TGCGCCAGCAGCTTGCCGGGGGGCACAGATACGCAGTATTTT.

This clonotype was counted only a few times. V is TRBV9 and J is TRBJ2-2; no definite D call. V dropped 2 bases and J dropped 4 bases, with 15 bases sitting between them. This CDR3 has 16 amino acids. Per germline, CDR1 SGDLS and CDR2 YYNGEE. DNA for the CDR3: TGTGCCAGCAGCGTTTACCCCGTTCTTTCCACCGGGGAGCTGTTTTTT. Its protein product is CASSVYPVLSTGELFF.

This clonotype was counted between two and nine times. The rearrangement links TRBV9 to TRBJ2-3; 12 nucleotides line up with TRBD2. CDR1 is SGDLS and CDR2 is YYNGEE in the germline V gene. V shed 4 bases, J shed 5 bases, and the junction held 5 bases outside the gene matches. CDR3 length: 15 amino acids. The CDR3 coding sequence is TGTGCCAGCAGCAAAACTAGCGGGAGGATAGATACGCAGTATTTT. Protein: CASSKTSGRIDTQYF.

This clonotype appeared many times. The chain has TRBV20-1 and TRBJ2-4; the D is unclear. V was clipped by 3 bases and J by 0 bases, with 3 bases between them. This CDR3 is built from 12 residues. Germline lookup yields CDR1 DFQATT and CDR2 SNEGSKA (reference sequence). The CDR3 here is CSASRAKNIQYF. In DNA, the CDR3 is TGCAGTGCTAGTAGAGCCAAAAACATTCAGTACTTC.

This clonotype was seen many times. The V call is TRBV6-5, the J call TRBJ2-1; D unresolved. This CDR3 comprises 12 residues. Deletions cut 0 bases from V and 15 bases from J, with 12 bases between. Germline assignment: CDR1 MNHEY and CDR2 SVGAGI. The CDR3 loop is CASSYSNARRFF. The CDR3 coding sequence is TGTGCCAGCAGTTACTCGAACGCCCGGCGGTTCTTC.

This clonotype was detected many times. This rearrangement joins TRBV5-1 to TRBJ2-1, with TRBD1 as a possible D gene (6 bases). Germline V gene lookup returns CDR1 SGHRS and CDR2 YFSETQ. V was clipped by 0 bases and J by 14 bases, with 12 bases between them. CDR3 length equals 12 residues. The CDR3 sequence: CASSLEQGRKFF. The CDR3 nucleotides are TGCGCCAGCAGCTTGGAACAGGGTCGTAAGTTCTTC.

This clonotype was picked up many times. V usage is TRBV3-1 and J usage is TRBJ2-1; TRBD1 agrees at 9 bases. V shed 3 bases, J shed 4 bases, and the junction held 4 bases outside the gene matches. The CDR3 consists of 15 residues. Per germline, CDR1 LGHDT and CDR2 YNNKEL (reference sequence). CDR3 protein: CASSQGQGGYNEQFF. The CDR3 DNA follows: TGTGCCAGCAGCCAGGGACAGGGAGGGTACAATGAGCAGTTCTTC.

In this sample, this clonotype turned up many times. J is TRBJ1-1 and V is TRBV5-6; a possible D gene is TRBD1 (6 bases). V shed 1 base and J shed 3 bases, with 13 bases lying between them. The CDR3 covers 15 residues. CDR1 is SGHDT, CDR2 YYEEEE, per germline. The CDR3 sequence is CASSLSYRADTEAFF. In DNA form, the CDR3 reads TGTGCCAGCAGCTTGTCTTACAGGGCGGACACTGAAGCTTTCTTT.

This clonotype was seen ten or more times. The chain couples TRBV6-2 or TRBV6-3 to TRBJ2-3; 12 nucleotides match TRBD2. Germline V gives CDR1 MNHEY, CDR2 SVGEGT. Trimming removed 6 bases from V and 2 bases from J; junction bases left unmatched: 6. The CDR3 contains 16 residues. The CDR3 reads CASRPWTSGITDTQYF. In DNA form, the CDR3 reads TGTGCCAGCAGACCCTGGACTAGCGGGATCACAGATACGCAGTATTTT.

This clonotype was seen ten or more times. This sequence joins TRBV7-2 and TRBJ2-1, with a weak D call TRBD1 (6 bases). CDR1 and CDR2 from the germline V gene are SGHTA and FQGNSA. V lost 5 bases and J 10 bases, leaving 15 bases between the germline ends. This CDR3 comprises 13 residues. CDR3 sequence (DNA): TGTGCCAGCAGCCTAAGGACAGACCTGGAGCAGTTCTTC. This sequence encodes CASSLRTDLEQFF.

The sample holds many counts of this clonotype. This chain connects TRBV20-1 to TRBJ1-4, with D hard to call. Germline assignment: CDR1 DFQATT and CDR2 SNEGSKA (reference sequence). The CDR3 length is 14 residues. V lost 5 bases, J lost 4 bases, and 14 bases lay in between. The CDR3, as DNA: TGCAGTGCTCTTACCAGAGCAGGTAATGAAAAACTGTTTTTT. Its protein is CSALTRAGNEKLFF.